Following are 29 T cell receptor beta chains from one sample sequenced in a study of Graves' ophthalmopathy and Graves' hyperthyroidism. Amplification targeted the TCR beta CDR3 regions, with RNA transcripts as the source material. Investigators did first-round RT-PCR with HTBI primers, then second-round multiplex PCR. Using its own MiXCR run on the multiplex PCR reads, TCRdb lists one record per CDR3 protein. This table has around 670,000 distinct CDR3 sequences, 40% appearing once. Sequencing was performed on peripheral blood. The receptor set was obtained from an adult man with Graves' ophthalmopathy.

At least ten counts were recorded for this clonotype. The rearrangement links TRBV12-3 or TRBV12-4 to TRBJ2-5; D not certain. The CDR3 loop spans 14 amino acids. Deletions cut 5 bases from V and 4 bases from J, with 14 bases between. The CDR3 DNA is TGTGCCAGCAGTCAAGGTCCCTCAGGAGAGACCCAGTACTTC. Protein: CASSQGPSGETQYF.

There are a few counts of this clonotype. The chain combines TRBV20-1 with TRBJ2-5, with TRBD2 identical over 13 bases. V trimming: 3 bases; J trimming: 9 bases; junction bases outside the gene matches: 19. The germline gives CDR1 DFQATT, CDR2 SNEGSKA (reference sequence). The CDR3 spans 18 residues. DNA for the CDR3: TGCAGTGCTAGGTCACTAGCGGGGGGGCCTGTAGGTTCTGCGTCCCAGTACTTC. Amino acid sequence: CSARSLAGGPVGSASQYF.

CDR3 amino acids: CASSLKRLDTQYF. CDR3 DNA: TGTGCCAGCAGCTTAAAAAGGCTGGATACGCAGTATTTT. This sequence joins TRBV11-2 and TRBJ1-3; D gene ambiguous. The closer fit of TRBJ2-3 to the DNA end suggests the J call may be wrong. Germline V gives CDR1 SGHAT, CDR2 FQNNGV. CDR3 length equals 13 residues.

The chain combines TRBV14 with TRBJ2-7, with unresolved D. V was cut by 4 bases and J by 9 bases, with 16 bases left in between. This CDR3 contains 13 residues. Germline V gene sequence: CDR1 SGHDN, CDR2 FVKESK. The CDR3 spells CASSPKGYSRQYF. CDR3 DNA sequence: TGTGCCAGCAGCCCGAAGGGATATTCGAGGCAGTACTTC.

This clonotype was counted between two and nine times. The chain is built from TRBV10-3 and TRBJ1-1; the match to TRBD1 covers 8 bases. The germline V gene has CDR1 ENHRY and CDR2 SYGVKD. Trimming at V came to 10 bases and at J to 4 bases, leaving 14 bases not matched to a gene. CDR3 length: 15 amino acids. CDR3 loop: CASTLTTGAVTEAFF. CDR3 sequence (DNA): TGTGCCAGCACCTTGACGACAGGGGCAGTCACTGAAGCTTTCTTT.

This clonotype was detected many times. DNA for the CDR3: TGCGCCAGCAGCTTGGAAGGGAGAGATCAGCCCCAGCATTTT. It encodes CASSLEGRDQPQHF. This rearrangement joins TRBV5-1 to TRBJ1-5; D is undetermined. V lost 0 bases and J lost 5, with 9 bases in between. Germline V CDR1 and CDR2: SGHRS, YFSETQ. CDR3 length equals 14 residues.

This clonotype was counted at least ten times. The chain has TRBV10-3 and TRBJ1-2; D is undetermined. V was trimmed by 3 bases and J by 4 bases, leaving 12 bases between them. Germline V gene sequence: CDR1 ENHRY, CDR2 SYGVKD. This CDR3 comprises 14 residues. In DNA form, the CDR3 reads TGTGCCATCAGTGATGAGGGTTCGAGCTATGGCTACACCTTC. Translating it yields CAISDEGSSYGYTF.

V and J are TRBV2 and TRBJ1-2, with D perhaps TRBD1 (6 bases). This CDR3 has 10 amino acids. V was pared by 10 bases and J by 6 bases, with 9 bases between. Germline CDR1 is SNHLY and CDR2 is FYNNEI. The CDR3 DNA sequence: TGTGCCACAGGGGTCAATGGCTACACCTTC. It translates to CATGVNGYTF.

The table lists this clonotype with a count of one. This likely comes from a read error, as the CDR3 has no conserved phenylalanine or tryptophan at its end. The limits of the CDR3 on the DNA are not certain, so only TCRdb's listed CDR3 is given. CDR3 sequence reads: CASSRTDSNT. The chain carries TRBV2 and TRBJ2-6; TRBD1, the D gene given by the table, was not confirmed from the DNA. The CDR3 totals 10 residues, both ends included. CDR1 is SNHLY, CDR2 FYNNEI, per germline.

The DNA for the CDR3 is TGTGCCAGCAGCTTTTTGGGCAGAAATGAAAAACTGTTTTTT. Translation: CASSFLGRNEKLFF. The genes are TRBV7-9 and TRBJ1-4, with no clear D. The germline V gene has CDR1 SEHNR and CDR2 FQNEAQ (reference sequence). The CDR3 totals 14 residues. Between the trimmed V and J ends, which lost 3 bases and 5 bases, there was a span of 10 bases.

V usage is TRBV7-8 and J usage is TRBJ2-5; TRBD2 matches 7 bases. This CDR3 spans 16 amino acids. V lost 1 base and J lost 1; bases outside the gene matches: 6. Germline lookup yields CDR1 SGHVS and CDR2 FQNEAQ. The CDR3 sequence is CASSLVGGGSQETQYF. The CDR3, as DNA: TGTGCCAGCAGCTTAGTTGGGGGAGGGTCCCAAGAGACCCAGTACTTC.

This clonotype was counted between two and nine times. The chain combines TRBV19 with TRBJ1-5; 9 bases are a match to TRBD1. Per the germline V gene, CDR1 is LNHDA and CDR2 is SQIVND (reference sequence). The CDR3 consists of 15 residues. V was clipped by 4 bases and J by 6 bases; unmatched bases: 7. CDR3 amino acids: CASSTSRTGVQPQHF. CDR3 coding DNA: TGTGCCAGTAGTACGAGTAGGACAGGGGTTCAGCCCCAGCATTTT. The whole variable domain, filled in from reference TRBV19 and TRBJ1-5, reads DGGITQSPKYLFRKEGQNVTLSCEQNLNHDAMYWYRQDPGQGLRLIYYSQIVNDFQKGDIAEGYSVSREKKESFPLTVTSAQKNPTAFYLCASSTSRTGVQPQHFGDGTRLSIL.

The V gene is TRBV25-1, the J gene TRBJ2-2; the match to TRBD2 covers 8 bases. V lost 6 bases to trimming and J lost 4 bases; unmatched junction nucleotides: 7. CDR1 and CDR2 from the germline V gene are MGHDK and SYGVNS. The CDR3 extends over 15 amino acids. The CDR3 sequence: CASSLAGGATGELFF. CDR3 coding DNA: TGTGCCAGCAGCCTGGCGGGGGGAGCCACCGGGGAGCTGTTTTTT.

The rearrangement links TRBV7-2 to TRBJ1-5; maybe TRBD1 (6 bases). This CDR3 contains 15 residues. V was pared by 0 bases and J by 1 base, with 7 bases between. CDR1 and CDR2 (germline): SGHTA, FQGNSA. CDR3 in amino acids: CASSLADRSNQPQHF. CDR3 DNA sequence: TGTGCCAGCAGCTTAGCCGACAGGAGCAATCAGCCCCAGCATTTT. Full variable domain (outside the CDR3, taken from reference TRBV7-2 and TRBJ1-5): GAGVSQSPSNKVTEKGKDVELRCDPISGHTALYWYRQSLGQGLEFLIYFQGNSAPDKSGLPSDRFSAERTGGSVSTLTIQRTQQEDSAVYLCASSLADRSNQPQHFGDGTRLSIL.

The genes are TRBV4-1 and TRBJ2-7, with no clear D. Trimming shortened V by 7 bases and J by 4 bases, and 14 bases separated the two germline ends. Germline CDR1 reads MGHRA; CDR2 reads YSYEKL. The CDR3 has 13 residues. The CDR3 sequence is CASKSLFGYEQYF. CDR3 in DNA: TGCGCCAGCAAATCGTTGTTTGGGTACGAGCAGTACTTC.

This clonotype was seen ten or more times. The chain couples TRBV2 to TRBJ2-7, with D possibly matching TRBD2 (6 bases). Trimming shortened V by 8 bases and J by 4 bases, and 12 bases separated the two germline ends. CDR3 length equals 12 residues. From germline, CDR1 is SNHLY and CDR2 FYNNEI. The CDR3 loop is CASDQEGYEQYF. The CDR3 nucleotides are TGTGCCAGCGACCAGGAGGGGTACGAGCAGTACTTC. The variable domain in full, completed from reference TRBV2 and TRBJ2-7, reads EPEVTQTPSHQVTQMGQEVILRCVPISNHLYFYWYRQILGQKVEFLVSFYNNEISEKSEIFDDQFSVERPDGSNFTLKIRSTKLEDSAMYFCASDQEGYEQYFGPGTRLTVT.

This rearrangement joins TRBV20-1 to TRBJ1-2; 12 bases fit TRBD1. The V and J ends lost 6 bases and 5 bases, in that order; junction bases with no gene match: 13. This CDR3 has 16 amino acids. The germline V gene encodes CDR1 DFQATT and CDR2 SNEGSKA (reference sequence). The CDR3 here is CSANMGQGASGYGYTF. CDR3 DNA sequence: TGCAGTGCCAATATGGGACAGGGGGCCTCGGGATATGGCTACACCTTC.

For this clonotype: The conserved final phenylalanine or tryptophan is absent from the CDR3, which likely points to a read error. The DNA is omitted, as the CDR3 cannot be located on it reliably, and the CDR3 follows TCRdb's listing. This sequence joins TRBV10-2 and TRBJ2-5; TRBD1 is taken as the D call from the table, unchecked against the DNA. Germline V gene sequence: CDR1 WSHSY, CDR2 SAAADI. Counting both end residues, the CDR3 totals 12 amino acids. This CDR3 reads CASSESRDTAYL.

As for this clonotype: One end of the junction does not line up with germline, which may come from a read error. The genes are TRBV10-3 and TRBJ2-7; TRBD2 might be the D (5 bases). There are 16 residues in the CDR3. Germline CDR1 and CDR2: ENHRY and SYGVKD. The CDR3 DNA sequence: TGTGCCAGCAGTTACTCTAGACTAAATCCCCACTACGAGCAGTACTTC. Amino acids: CASSYSRLNPHYEQYF.

This clonotype showed up just a few times. This CDR3 is CAWGRTGELFF. The CDR3 bases are TGTGCCTGGGGACGCACCGGGGAGCTGTTTTTT. The chain recombines TRBV5-5 with TRBJ2-2; possibly TRBD1 or TRBD2 for D (5 bases each). CDR3 length: 11 residues. Per the germline V gene, CDR1 is SGHKS and CDR2 is YYEKEE (reference sequence). V lost 10 bases to trimming and J lost 4 bases, with 8 bases between them.

The chain employs TRBV24-1 and TRBJ1-1, with 10 bases aligning to TRBD1. The CDR3 contains 16 residues. The germline V gene encodes CDR1 KGHDR and CDR2 SFDVKD. With 4 bases clipped from V and 1 base from J, the junction kept 5 bases outside the gene matches. CDR3 sequence (DNA): TGTGCCACCAGTGACCCCGGGACAGGGGCGAACACTGAAGCTTTCTTT. Translating it yields CATSDPGTGANTEAFF.

This clonotype was detected once. CDR3: CSAREIAGGELFF. In DNA form, the CDR3 reads TGCAGTGCTAGAGAGATAGCGGGCGGGGAGCTGTTTTTT. The chain couples TRBV20-1 to TRBJ2-2, with 7 bases identical to TRBD2. V shed 0 bases and J 7 bases; nucleotides not matched to a gene: 2. Per germline, CDR1 DFQATT and CDR2 SNEGSKA (reference sequence). The CDR3 totals 13 residues.

This clonotype showed up many times. The chain employs TRBV15 and TRBJ2-2; D uncertain. The germline gives CDR1 LNHNV, CDR2 YYDKDF (reference sequence). Deletions cut 4 bases from V and 9 bases from J, with 9 bases between. The CDR3 runs 12 residues. The CDR3, as DNA: TGTGCCACCAGCAATCCCCCAAGGGAGCTGTTTTTT. Translating gives CATSNPPRELFF.

The chain recombines TRBV20-1 with TRBJ1-1, with D possibly matching TRBD1 (5 bases). CDR3 length: 12 amino acids. The germline V gene encodes CDR1 DFQATT and CDR2 SNEGSKA (reference sequence). The CDR3 DNA reads as TGCAGAACCTCCAGGGTGAACACTGAAGCTTTCTTT. It encodes CRTSRVNTEAFF.

CDR3 sequence: CSVEDIGDTGNTIYF. CDR3 bases: TGCAGCGTTGAAGATATCGGTGACACTGGAAACACCATATATTTT. The V and J genes are TRBV29-1 and TRBJ1-3; no definite D call. The CDR3 runs 15 residues. CDR1 and CDR2 from the germline V gene are SQVTM and ANQGSEA. Trimming removed 0 bases at V and 2 bases at J, with 11 bases between.

V gene TRBV2 combines with J gene TRBJ2-7, with 8 bases aligning to TRBD2. The J segment lost 6 bases and the V segment lost 6 bases, leaving 22 bases of the junction unmatched. Per germline, CDR1 SNHLY and CDR2 FYNNEI. The CDR3 has 18 amino acids. DNA of the CDR3: TGTGCCAGCAGCCCAGAAGCGGGAGCCCCTTCCCTACTCGGCGAGCAGTACTTC. It yields the protein CASSPEAGAPSLLGEQYF.

A note on this clonotype: At one boundary the junction diverges from the germline segment, which might be a read error. The chain has TRBV19 and TRBJ1-5; no clear D. There are 15 residues in the CDR3. Germline loops: CDR1 LNHDA, CDR2 SQIVND (reference sequence). The CDR3 coding sequence is TGTGCCAGCAGTACCGGGTATCATAGCAATCAGCCCCAGCATTTT. Translating it yields CASSTGYHSNQPQHF.

J is TRBJ2-5 and V is TRBV10-3; 13 bases agree with TRBD2. The length of the CDR3 is 18 residues. Germline-derived CDR1 and CDR2 are ENHRY and SYGVKD. Trimming at V came to 3 bases and at J to 5 bases, leaving 12 bases not matched to a gene. The CDR3 region has the DNA TGTGCCATCAGTGACCCGACTAGCGGGAGGTTGTTTATTGAGACCCAGTACTTC. It codes for CAISDPTSGRLFIETQYF.

In its sample, this clonotype was seen a few times. The chain uses TRBV25-1 and TRBJ1-6; maybe TRBD1 (5 bases). The germline gives CDR1 MGHDK, CDR2 SYGVNS. There are 13 residues in the CDR3. V shed 4 bases and J shed 9 bases, with 10 bases lying between them. The DNA of the CDR3 is TGTGCCAGCAGTGCTCAGGGTGGTTCACCCCTCCACTTT. As protein: CASSAQGGSPLHF.